A single sample gave rise to the 21 T cell receptor beta chains below, sequenced in a study of T cell changes during pregnancy in multiple sclerosis. Measured with immunoSEQ multiplex PCR; TCRdb has only the in-frame clones, and not every one. The data show 90,000 to 120,000 clones, 85% to 95% seen once. The sample consisted of peripheral blood, taken in the third trimester of pregnancy. Every receptor here comes from a female donor in good health, enrolled as a control in a pregnancy study.

The CDR3 is CASSLVPTSGGVDEQFF. CDR3 DNA: TGTGCCAGCAGCTTAGTTCCCACTAGCGGGGGGGTCGATGAGCAGTTCTTC. This sequence joins TRBV7-6 and TRBJ2-1; TRBD2 agrees at 13 bases. The CDR3 has 17 residues. CDR1 is SGHVS and CDR2 is FNYEAQ in the germline V gene. The trim removed 1 base at V and 8 bases at J, leaving 8 bases unmatched.

The chain links TRBV5-6 to TRBJ1-1; tentative D call: TRBD1 (5 bases). V was clipped by 5 bases and J by 4 bases, with 15 bases between them. CDR1 is SGHDT, CDR2 YYEEEE, per germline. The CDR3 covers 14 residues. The CDR3 loop reads CASRNVRGVTEAFF. CDR3 in DNA: TGTGCCAGCAGAAACGTAAGGGGTGTCACTGAAGCTTTCTTT.

The chain combines TRBV29-1 with TRBJ2-6; perhaps TRBD2 as D (6 bases). Germline assignment: CDR1 SQVTM and CDR2 ANQGSEA. CDR3 size: 14 residues. V shed 4 bases and J shed 4 bases, with 11 bases lying between them. CDR3 region: CSVVGGSGANVLTF. DNA of the CDR3: TGCAGCGTTGTAGGAGGGTCCGGGGCCAACGTCCTGACTTTC.

The rearrangement joins TRBV9 to TRBJ2-2; TRBD1 aligns across 8 bases. CDR1 is SGDLS, CDR2 YYNGEE, per germline. V lost 1 base to trimming and J lost 7 bases; unmatched junction nucleotides: 6. The CDR3 spans 15 residues. The CDR3 protein is CASSVQGAIIGELFF. In DNA, the CDR3 is TGTGCCAGCAGCGTACAGGGGGCTATTATCGGGGAGCTGTTTTTT. The full variable domain, rest sourced from reference TRBV9 and TRBJ2-2, is DSGVTQTPKHLITATGQRVTLRCSPRSGDLSVYWYQQSLDQGLQFLIQYYNGEERAKGNILERFSAQQFPDLHSELNLSSLELGDSALYFCASSVQGAIIGELFFGEGSRLTVL.

The rearrangement links TRBV5-4 to TRBJ2-2; D ambiguous. CDR1 and CDR2 (germline): SGHNT, YYREEE (reference sequence). Trimming left V 0 bases short and J 4 bases short, with 13 bases between. This CDR3 region has 16 residues. The CDR3 region is CASSLALGSSTGELFF. For the CDR3, the DNA is TGTGCCAGCAGCTTGGCCCTTGGCTCATCCACCGGGGAGCTGTTTTTT. Using reference TRBV5-4 and TRBJ2-2 for the parts outside the CDR3, the full variable domain is ETGVTQSPTHLIKTRGQQVTLRCSSQSGHNTVSWYQQALGQGPQFIFQYYREEENGRGNFPPRFSGLQFPNYSSELNVNALELDDSALYLCASSLALGSSTGELFFGEGSRLTVL.

A note on this clone: The junction departs from germline at one end; a sequencing error may be responsible. This sequence joins TRBV7-7 and TRBJ1-6; D unresolved. Germline CDR1 is SSHAT and CDR2 is FNYEAQ (reference sequence). This CDR3 is built from 13 residues. As DNA, the CDR3 is TGTGCTAGCAGTTTTGATACGGGGTCACCCCTCCACTTT. It yields the protein CASSFDTGSPLHF. The variable domain in full, completed from reference TRBV7-7 and TRBJ1-6, reads GAGVSQSPRYKVTKRGQDVTLRCDPISSHATLYWYQQALGQGPEFLTYFNYEAQPDKSGLPSDRFSAERPEGSISTLTIQRTEQRDSAMYRCASSFDTGSPLHFGNGTRLTVT.

The gene calls are TRBV2 and TRBJ2-2, with 15 positions matching TRBD2. This CDR3 has 17 amino acids. Germline loops: CDR1 SNHLY, CDR2 FYNNEI. V lost 4 bases to trimming and J lost 1 base; unmatched junction nucleotides: 1. CDR3 sequence (DNA): TGTGCCAGCAGTGTGGGACTAGCGGGGGGGAACACCGGGGAGCTGTTTTTT. It yields the protein CASSVGLAGGNTGELFF.

This chain links TRBV7-9 with TRBJ2-5, with TRBD2 matching 11 bases. Germline values: CDR1 SEHNR, CDR2 FQNEAQ (reference sequence). Germline trimming cut 6 bases from V and 9 bases from J; bases unmatched to any gene: 6. The CDR3 is 13 amino acids. This chain's CDR3 is CASRGPSGGSQYF. DNA of the CDR3: TGTGCCAGCAGGGGACCTAGCGGGGGGTCCCAGTACTTC.

The rearrangement uses TRBV6-5 and TRBJ1-1, with 10 bases matching TRBD1. V dropped 4 bases and J dropped 1; count of bases not matched to a gene: 3. The CDR3 length is 15 residues. Germline-derived CDR1 and CDR2 are MNHEY and SVGAGI. The DNA for the CDR3 is TGTGCCAGCAGTTTAGGGACAGGGGCGAACACTGAAGCTTTCTTT. Translation: CASSLGTGANTEAFF.

CDR3 region: CASSRRDRQENNSPLHF. The CDR3 DNA reads TGTGCCAGCAGCAGGCGGGACAGGCAGGAAAATAATTCACCCCTCCACTTT. The chain recombines TRBV21-1 with TRBJ1-6; the table's D gene call, TRBD1, was not cross checked with the DNA. TRBV21-1 is noted as a pseudogene. CDR3 length equals 17 residues.

V and J are TRBV7-9 and TRBJ2-3; 11 positions agree with TRBD2. CDR1 is SEHNR, CDR2 FQNEAQ, per germline (reference sequence). CDR3 size: 19 residues. Germline trimming cut 5 bases from V and 2 bases from J; bases unmatched to any gene: 15. For the CDR3, the DNA is TGTGCCAGCAGCGGGACTAGCGGCCGGTCTTTCATGCTCACAGATACGCAGTATTTT. Translated: CASSGTSGRSFMLTDTQYF.

V and J are TRBV5-4 and TRBJ2-5, with D maybe TRBD2 (5 bases). V gave up 3 bases and J gave up 5 bases, with 5 bases separating them. Germline V gene lookup returns CDR1 SGHNT and CDR2 YYREEE (reference sequence). CDR3 length: 11 amino acids. CDR3 in DNA: TGTGCCAGCAGCTCGGGGGAGACCCAGTACTTC. This translates into CASSSGETQYF.

The chain joins TRBV11-3 to TRBJ2-3; 10 nucleotides align to TRBD1. With V trimmed by 5 bases and J by 4 bases, 9 bases remained unmatched. Per germline, CDR1 SGHNT and CDR2 YENEEA. This CDR3 has 16 amino acids. The CDR3 loop reads CASSQGGQGRADTQYF. CDR3 DNA: TGTGCCAGCAGCCAGGGGGGACAGGGGAGGGCAGATACGCAGTATTTT.

The V gene is TRBV6-1, the J gene TRBJ2-3; 12 bases map to TRBD2. Germline lookup yields CDR1 MNHNS and CDR2 SASEGT. V was pared by 4 bases and J by 2 bases, with 4 bases of the junction left unmatched. CDR3 length: 16 amino acids. The CDR3 region has the DNA TGTGCCAGCAGTGCACTAGCGGGGGGATCCACAGATACGCAGTATTTT. Translating gives CASSALAGGSTDTQYF.

CDR3 coding DNA: TGTGCCAGCAGCCGGACAGTCCCCCTGAACACTGAAGCTTTCTTT. It specifies CASSRTVPLNTEAFF. The rearrangement uses TRBV7-6 and TRBJ1-1; weak D call: TRBD1 (6 bases). The CDR3 has 15 residues. The V gene's germline CDR1 is SGHVS and CDR2 FNYEAQ. V was clipped by 5 bases and J by 0 bases, with 13 bases between them.

This chain joins TRBV11-3 and TRBJ2-5, with 9 bases matching TRBD1. The length of the CDR3 is 14 residues. Germline CDR1 is SGHNT and CDR2 is YENEEA. Losses at the gene ends were 4 bases for V and 9 bases for J; bases not matched to a gene: 9. CDR3 in DNA: TGTGCCAGCAGCTCGAGTGGGACAGGGTTGGCCCAGTACTTC. This translates into CASSSSGTGLAQYF.

This chain uses TRBV7-2 with TRBJ1-2; D not certain. Germline assignment: CDR1 SGHTA and CDR2 FQGNSA. CDR3 length: 14 residues. V was cut by 4 bases and J by 5 bases, with 14 bases left in between. The chain's CDR3 is CASSSSEGYYGYTF. The CDR3 coding sequence is TGTGCCAGCAGCTCTAGTGAGGGATATTATGGCTACACCTTC.

V is TRBV9 and J is TRBJ2-1, with unresolved D. Per the germline V gene, CDR1 is SGDLS and CDR2 is YYNGEE. This CDR3 is 15 amino acids long. Trimming shortened V by 2 bases and J by 6 bases, and 15 bases separated the two germline ends. The DNA for the CDR3 is TGTGCCAGCAGCGTCGGCAGGAACCCGATCAATGAGCAGTTCTTC. Translation: CASSVGRNPINEQFF.

This chain connects TRBV18 to TRBJ1-2, with a possible D match to TRBD1 (6 bases). Trimming cost V 2 bases and J 10 bases, with 14 bases left between them. The CDR3 loop spans 13 amino acids. Per the germline V gene, CDR1 is KGHSH and CDR2 is LQKENI. CDR3 bases: TGTGCCAGCTCACCAAGCGGGACAAACTTCTACACCTTC. Translation: CASSPSGTNFYTF.

The gene calls are TRBV5-6 and TRBJ1-5; 7 nucleotides align to TRBD1. CDR3 size: 16 residues. CDR1 and CDR2 (germline): SGHDT, YYEEEE. Trimming at V came to 0 bases and at J to 2 bases, leaving 5 bases not matched to a gene. The chain's CDR3 is CASSLGQGVGNQPQHF. The CDR3 nucleotides are TGTGCCAGCAGCTTGGGGCAGGGGGTCGGCAATCAGCCCCAGCATTTT.

The chain links TRBV7-3 to TRBJ1-1, with D uncertain. Trimming pared 2 bases from V and 7 bases from J, leaving 11 bases between. CDR1 is SGHTA, CDR2 FQGTGA, per germline. The CDR3 is 13 residues long. The CDR3 DNA reads as TGTGCCAGCAGCTTATATAATGTCGGTGAAGCTTTCTTT. Protein: CASSLYNVGEAFF.